One T cell receptor (beta chain) is described in this entry. Which antigen it targets is not known. Per-base qualities were not stored, and no clone one base away is much larger. The data were taken from a study of T-cell memory formation after mild COVID-19 (TCRdb year 2021). Looking at the study overall: TCR sequence clusters from the two donors were largely donor specific. Longitudinal TCRalpha and TCRbeta repertoire sequencing tracked T-cell clones expanding and contracting after mild COVID-19 in a couple of donors. The cohort comprised two young, previously healthy adult volunteers, one female and one male. General findings and caveats noted by the study authors: Some responding clones were found in pre-infection memory, which suggests that pre-existing cross-reactive memory T cells took part in the SARS-CoV-2 response. Clones that contracted from day 15 to 85 showed balanced CD4/CD8 phenotypes, whereas a second wave of clones that expanded from day 15 to 37 leaned towards CD4+. Contracting CD4+ clones were found mainly in CM and EM memory subsets, while CD8+ clones were enriched in EMRA. SARS-CoV-2 specificity of the second-wave clones peaking on day 37 was not confirmed. Only a couple of mild cases were covered in the study, and larger cohorts including severe cases with pre-infection samples were considered necessary.

Ficoll-Paque density gradient centrifugation was used to isolate PBMCs. Counted from cysteine to phenylalanine, this CDR3 has 11 amino acids. The retained sequence is limited to the CDR3, 33 bases, with the frame set at the first base. V is reduced by 5 bases and J by 8 bases, leaving a spacing of 7 bases between them. TCRdb records Illumina NovaSeq 6000 as the sequencer. Using 5'RACE with constant-segment primers, TCRalpha and TCRbeta cDNA libraries were constructed, with sample barcodes and unique molecular identifiers added in the process. RNA was extracted from every sample with Trizol reagent. Library amplification was performed in two PCR steps, and a second sample barcode and Illumina TruSeq adapters were introduced in the second step. Sequencing of libraries was performed on an Illumina NovaSeq with 2 x 150 bp paired-end reads. The authors processed their data as follows. The reads were demultiplexed and collapsed into UMI-guided consensus sequences using migec v1.2.7. With mixcr v2.1.11, UMI consensuses were aligned to TRA and TRB V and J templates and assembled into clonotypes. A clonotype was counted as expanded or contracted only when both edgeR and NoisET called the clonotype significant, with the noise models trained on biological replicates. For edgeR calls, the cutoffs were a false discovery rate-adjusted p below 0.01 and a log2 fold-change threshold of 1. As an exploratory analysis of dynamics, max-normalized trajectories of the 1000 most abundant clonotypes were examined by PCA with hierarchical clustering. Separately sequenced CD4+ and CD8+ repertoires were used to assign the CD4 or CD8 phenotype of responding clones. TCRdb reprocessing: public reads trimmed at Q25 with fastp, clones called with MiXCR, in-frame beta chains kept. Each CDR3 protein appears once, grouped with its most common genes and DNA. The V and J calls shown here were made by TCRdb, not taken from the authors' results. The sample yields almost 350,000 distinct CDR3 sequences; roughly 19% were counted once. The top ten hold approximately 22% of the sample.

The sequenced sample was PBMCs or a T cell subset sorted from them (not recorded which). This chain joins TRBV12-3 or TRBV12-4 to TRBJ2-4, with the D segment identity uncertain. The TCR originated in a man aged 18 to 29 who had mild COVID-19 (a few samples of this study predate the infection). The sample titles of this study are shuffled in the database, so cell type and time point are left out; the donor was told from shared clones. This receptor carries the CDR3 CASSTAYIQYF. The DNA sequence reads TGTGCCAGCAGTACTGCATACATTCAGTACTTC.